This T cell receptor (beta chain) is drawn from a study of T cell responses to AZD1222 COVID-19 vaccine. Study-level findings and limits: Baseline seropositivity characterized only a handful of AZD1222 recipients. Compared with day 0, the breadth and depth of the Spike-specific TCR repertoire rose significantly after two doses of AZD1222. Clonal diversity was possibly underestimated; the donors were predominantly white British and more often female.

CDR3 size: 16 residues. The germline CDR1 and CDR2 sequences are MNHEY and SVGEGT. The germline V and J ends were trimmed by 6 bases and 1 base, with 16 bases remaining between them. The assay was immunoSEQ multiplex PCR, and TCRdb's table has in-frame clones only and misses some. The sample lists approximately 80,000 clones, around 91% occurring once. Notes on this clone: The antigen is not known.

The source material was peripheral blood, sampled on day 0 of AZD1222 vaccination. The chain has TRBV6-2 or TRBV6-3 and TRBJ1-5, with D possibly TRBD1 on 5 matching bases. The source of this sequence is an adult in good health. Here the CDR3 reads CASSKTGTQSNQPQHF. For the CDR3, the DNA is TGTGCCAGCAGCAAGACCGGGACTCAGAGCAATCAGCCCCAGCATTTT.